Below are 15 T cell receptor beta chains sequenced from a single sample in a study of blood T cell repertoires in COVID-19. Profiling relied on immunoSEQ multiplex PCR, and the TCRdb table lists in-frame clones only, not all of them. The table records about 200,000 clones, 76% of them present only once. The sequenced material came from PBMCs or T cells enriched from blood (not recorded which). The receptor source for this set is a woman aged 50 to 60 with acute COVID-19.

This clone was counted only a few times. V gene TRBV5-1 combines with J gene TRBJ1-1; 10 bases fit TRBD1. Germline lookup yields CDR1 SGHRS and CDR2 YFSETQ. Germline trimming cut 3 bases from V and 1 base from J; bases unmatched to any gene: 3. The CDR3 has 15 residues. The CDR3 DNA reads as TGCGCCAGCAGCTCGCGACAGGGGGCGAACACTGAAGCTTTCTTT. Protein sequence: CASSSRQGANTEAFF.

The rearrangement links TRBV28 to TRBJ2-5, with TRBD2 matching 10 bases. This CDR3 is built from 18 residues. After removal of 10 bases from V and 2 bases from J, the junction contained 19 bases not matched to a gene. Germline V CDR1 and CDR2: MDHEN, SYDVKM. DNA of the CDR3: TGTGCCACCCGGAGGAGGGACCAAGCGGGGGGGCGGCAAGAGACCCAGTACTTC. Encoded protein: CATRRRDQAGGRQETQYF.

The chain couples TRBV7-2 to TRBJ1-2; the D gene is possibly TRBD1 (6 bases). Germline V gives CDR1 SGHTA, CDR2 FQGNSA. V lost 4 bases, J lost 8 bases, and 14 bases lay in between. This CDR3 comprises 13 residues. This CDR3 is CASSSGTSEGYTF. The CDR3 DNA reads TGTGCCAGCAGCTCCGGGACATCCGAAGGCTACACCTTC.

This clone was picked up a small number of times. V is TRBV15 and J is TRBJ1-2; TRBD1 might be the D (6 bases). The CDR3 consists of 14 residues. Trimming took off 0 bases at V and 6 bases at J, with 11 bases between the two ends. The germline V gene has CDR1 LNHNV and CDR2 YYDKDF (reference sequence). The CDR3 spells CATSRENTGNGYTF. The CDR3, as DNA: TGTGCCACCAGCAGAGAAAATACAGGGAATGGCTACACCTTC.

The chain combines TRBV19 with TRBJ1-4; D perhaps matches TRBD1 (6 bases). This CDR3 contains 15 residues. The V and J ends lost 6 bases and 5 bases respectively, with 16 bases between them. In germline, CDR1 is LNHDA, CDR2 SQIVND (reference sequence). CDR3 sequence (DNA): TGTGCCAGTAGCCCAGTAGCACAGGGCAATGAAAAACTGTTTTTT. The encoded protein is CASSPVAQGNEKLFF.

The chain employs TRBV11-2 and TRBJ2-1; 9 bases are a match to TRBD2. V dropped 5 bases and J dropped 9; count of bases not matched to a gene: 11. Germline V lookup: CDR1 SGHAT, CDR2 FQNNGV. There are 15 residues in the CDR3. CDR3 nucleotide sequence: TGTGCCAGCAGCCCCTTCCCGGGACTAGCCACTGAGCAGTTCTTC. Translation: CASSPFPGLATEQFF. Supplemented by reference TRBV11-2 and TRBJ2-1, the full variable domain reads EAGVAQSPRYKIIEKRQSVAFWCNPISGHATLYWYQQILGQGPKLLIQFQNNGVVDDSQLPKDRFSAERLKGVDSTLKIQPAKLEDSAVYLCASSPFPGLATEQFFGPGTRLTVL.

This chain connects TRBV7-2 to TRBJ1-1; D not resolved. Per the germline V gene, CDR1 is SGHTA and CDR2 is FQGNSA. This CDR3 region has 18 residues. The V and J ends lost 2 bases and 1 base respectively, with 20 bases between them. Here the CDR3 DNA reads TGTGCCAGCAGCTTACGGCCTGTCGGAGAAGGTAGGAACACTGAAGCTTTCTTT. Protein product: CASSLRPVGEGRNTEAFF.

V is TRBV10-3 and J is TRBJ1-6; D unclear. Germline V gives CDR1 ENHRY, CDR2 SYGVKD. V was clipped by 8 bases and J by 5 bases, with 16 bases between them. The CDR3 is 15 residues long. The CDR3 loop is CAIGRGGSNNSPLHF. CDR3 nucleotides: TGTGCCATCGGTAGAGGCGGGTCGAATAATTCACCCCTCCACTTT.

V usage is TRBV6-5 and J usage is TRBJ2-7; 7 positions match TRBD1. Trimming cost V 0 bases and J 12 bases; bases outside gene matches: 11. Germline CDR1 reads MNHEY; CDR2 reads SVGAGI. This CDR3 region has 14 residues. The CDR3: CASSYSNGQVDWYV. The DNA of the CDR3 is TGTGCCAGCAGTTACTCGAACGGACAGGTCGATTGGTACGTC.

This clone was observed a single time. The chain has TRBV27 and TRBJ2-1; D is unclear. Germline CDR1 is MNHEY and CDR2 is SMNVEV (reference sequence). Trimming removed 2 bases from V and 4 bases from J, with 6 bases in between. The CDR3 totals 13 residues. CDR3 sequence reads: CASSLTEYNEQFF. Written as DNA, the CDR3 is TGTGCCAGCAGTTTAACTGAGTACAATGAGCAGTTCTTC.

This clone was counted a few times. The J gene is TRBJ2-5, the V gene TRBV12-1; the table's D call TRBD2 went unverified against the DNA. TRBV12-1 is noted as a pseudogene. There are 14 residues in the CDR3. CDR3 in DNA: TGTGCCAGCAGCGGGGGACTAGCAGTCTACCGGGAGTACTTC. This translates into CASSGGLAVYREYF.

This clone was counted only a few times. The rearrangement links TRBV2 to TRBJ1-4; 10 bases fit TRBD1. Germline V lookup: CDR1 SNHLY, CDR2 FYNNEI. V lost 11 bases to trimming and J lost 1 base; unmatched junction nucleotides: 22. The length of the CDR3 is 20 residues. CDR3 sequence: CAGAPNPGTGVVGTNEKLFF. CDR3 DNA sequence: TGTGCCGGAGCGCCCAACCCCGGGACAGGGGTAGTTGGAACTAATGAAAAACTGTTTTTT.

CDR3 amino acids: CASSPNPGQEAYTF. The CDR3 DNA reads as TGCGCCAGCAGCCCTAACCCGGGACAGGAGGCCTACACCTTC. The rearrangement links TRBV4-3 to TRBJ1-2; 8 bases fit TRBD1. Germline CDR1 is LGHNA and CDR2 is YSLEER. This CDR3 is built from 14 residues. J lost 10 bases, V lost 4 bases, and 11 bases had no gene match.

The J gene is TRBJ2-5, the V gene TRBV14; D perhaps matches TRBD1 (7 bases). Germline CDR1 is SGHDN and CDR2 is FVKESK. This CDR3 comprises 16 residues. Trimming cost V 4 bases and J 4 bases, with 19 bases left between them. CDR3 protein: CASSPTRGARGETQYF. The CDR3 DNA follows: TGTGCCAGCAGCCCGACCAGGGGGGCGAGGGGAGAGACCCAGTACTTC.

The chain employs TRBV24-1 and TRBJ2-3, with 7 bases aligning to TRBD1. CDR1 is KGHDR, CDR2 SFDVKD, per germline. V lost 5 bases, J lost 2 bases, and 9 bases stayed unmatched. This CDR3 comprises 16 residues. The CDR3 loop reads CATSGGMGQITDTQYF. CDR3 coding DNA: TGTGCCACCAGTGGGGGGATGGGACAGATCACAGATACGCAGTATTTT.